The 21 T cell receptor beta chains given below trace back to one sample, sequenced in a study of T cells in Graves' hyperthyroidism and ophthalmopathy. TCR beta CDR3 regions were amplified from RNA. The HTBI primer set was used in a first-round RT-PCR of the TCR CDR3. MiXCR, run by TCRdb on the multiplex PCR reads, gives a single entry per CDR3 protein. The sample has over 500,000 distinct CDR3 sequences, about 46% seen once. Sequenced input: peripheral blood or thyroid tissue (not recorded which). The receptors were gathered from an adult woman with Graves' disease, either hyperthyroidism or ophthalmopathy (not recorded which).

In this sample, this clonotype turned up many times. This chain links TRBV4-1 with TRBJ1-1; D unresolved. The V gene's germline CDR1 is MGHRA and CDR2 YSYEKL. This CDR3 has 16 amino acids. V lost 1 base, J lost 0 bases, and 12 bases lay in between. The CDR3 sequence is CASSQVKGVMNTEAFF. The CDR3 DNA reads TGCGCCAGCAGCCAAGTAAAGGGAGTAATGAACACTGAAGCTTTCTTT.

This sequence joins TRBV20-1 and TRBJ1-5; a weak D match, TRBD1 (6 bases). Trimming pared 6 bases from V and 3 bases from J, leaving 18 bases between. The CDR3 has 15 amino acids. Looked up from germline, CDR1 is DFQATT and CDR2 is SNEGSKA (reference sequence). The CDR3 loop is CSARMGGTINQPQHF. The CDR3, as DNA: TGCAGTGCCCGAATGGGCGGGACAATCAATCAGCCCCAGCATTTT.

Many counts were recorded for this clonotype. The V gene is TRBV29-1, the J gene TRBJ1-5; D is undetermined. CDR3 length equals 15 residues. Germline V CDR1 and CDR2: SQVTM, ANQGSEA. Trimming took off 7 bases at V and 0 bases at J, with 16 bases between the two ends. The CDR3 DNA is TGCAGCGCTGATGACACCCGGAATAGCAATCAGCCCCAGCATTTT. Residues: CSADDTRNSNQPQHF.

The chain has TRBV15 and TRBJ2-7, with 7 nucleotides matching TRBD2. The CDR3 is 16 residues long. Germline values: CDR1 LNHNV, CDR2 YYDKDF (reference sequence). Losses at the gene ends were 1 base for V and 3 bases for J; bases not matched to a gene: 9. CDR3 loop: CATSRVPTSASYEQYF. In nucleotides, the CDR3 is TGTGCCACCAGCAGAGTTCCCACTAGCGCCAGCTACGAGCAGTACTTC.

The chain has TRBV5-6 and TRBJ1-4; TRBD1 is a possible D gene (6 bases). CDR3 length: 13 amino acids. Germline loops: CDR1 SGHDT, CDR2 YYEEEE. The V end lost 1 base, the J end lost 10 bases, and 11 bases lay between the germline ends. The DNA for the CDR3 is TGTGCCAGCAGCTTGATGGGACAAGCAAAACTGTTTTTT. Protein sequence: CASSLMGQAKLFF.

This clonotype was detected a few times. The chain combines TRBV5-1 with TRBJ2-6, with D possibly TRBD1 on 6 matching bases. V was trimmed by 3 bases and J by 2 bases, leaving 6 bases between them. CDR3 size: 14 residues. Germline V gives CDR1 SGHRS, CDR2 YFSETQ. CDR3 residues: CASSSGAGANVLTF. The CDR3 DNA is TGCGCCAGCAGCTCAGGGGCTGGGGCCAACGTCCTGACTTTC.

There are a few counts of this clonotype. This chain's CDR3 is CASSLVSLSYGYTF. DNA for the CDR3: TGTGCCAGCAGCTTAGTCAGTCTGAGCTATGGCTACACCTTC. This chain uses TRBV7-2 with TRBJ1-2; D gene uncertain. This CDR3 is built from 14 residues. Trimming took off 1 base at V and 4 bases at J, with 10 bases between the two ends. CDR1 and CDR2 from the germline V gene are SGHTA and FQGNSA. Combining the CDR3 with reference TRBV7-2 and TRBJ1-2 gives the whole variable domain GAGVSQSPSNKVTEKGKDVELRCDPISGHTALYWYRQSLGQGLEFLIYFQGNSAPDKSGLPSDRFSAERTGGSVSTLTIQRTQQEDSAVYLCASSLVSLSYGYTFGSGTRLTVV.

The chain links TRBV29-1 to TRBJ2-7; D is possibly TRBD2 (7 bases). The CDR3 sequence is 12 residues long. Germline assignment: CDR1 SQVTM and CDR2 ANQGSEA. Trimming cost V 8 bases and J 3 bases, with 14 bases left between them. The CDR3 here is CSLVGGDYEQYF. Written as DNA, the CDR3 is TGCAGCTTAGTAGGGGGGGACTACGAGCAGTACTTC.

This clonotype was detected a few times. The chain employs TRBV5-1 and TRBJ2-2; D is possibly TRBD1 or TRBD2 (5 bases each). The CDR3 loop spans 14 amino acids. The germline CDR1 and CDR2 sequences are SGHRS and YFSETQ. Trimming took off 3 bases at V and 4 bases at J, with 10 bases between the two ends. The CDR3 reads CASSWGRGTGELFF. DNA for the CDR3: TGCGCCAGCAGCTGGGGACGAGGCACCGGGGAGCTGTTTTTT.

This clonotype was observed many times. The rearrangement uses TRBV12-3 or TRBV12-4 and TRBJ1-1; possibly TRBD1 for D (5 bases). This CDR3 contains 13 residues. V dropped 3 bases and J dropped 4 bases, with 9 bases sitting between them. This CDR3 reads CASSLGGTTEAFF. As DNA, the CDR3 is TGTGCCAGCAGTTTGGGGGGGACCACTGAAGCTTTCTTT.

This chain connects TRBV7-2 to TRBJ1-6, with 8 bases aligning to TRBD1. Per germline, CDR1 SGHTA and CDR2 FQGNSA. There are 17 residues in the CDR3. Trimming at V came to 1 base and at J to 4 bases, leaving 6 bases not matched to a gene. The CDR3 sequence is CASSLGRDRSYNSPLHF. CDR3 bases: TGTGCCAGCAGCTTAGGACGGGACAGGTCATATAATTCACCCCTCCACTTT.

This chain connects TRBV11-2 to TRBJ1-2; D is undetermined. Trimming removed 5 bases from V and 5 bases from J, with 6 bases in between. CDR1 and CDR2 (germline): SGHAT, FQNNGV. The CDR3 contains 11 residues. The CDR3 here is CASSLQYGYTF. The CDR3, as DNA: TGTGCCAGCAGCCTTCAGTATGGCTACACCTTC.

The chain combines TRBV2 with TRBJ1-1; D gene ambiguous. Germline-derived CDR1 and CDR2 are SNHLY and FYNNEI. This CDR3 has 15 amino acids. The ends were cut back, 4 bases at V and 0 bases at J, with 12 bases in the middle. CDR3 in amino acids: CASSGTRFLNTEAFF. The CDR3 DNA is TGTGCCAGCAGTGGAACCAGGTTCCTGAACACTGAAGCTTTCTTT.

The J gene is TRBJ1-4, the V gene TRBV29-1; unclear D gene. Germline loops: CDR1 SQVTM, CDR2 ANQGSEA. The CDR3 sequence is 14 residues long. The V gene lost 5 bases and the J gene lost 4 bases, with 14 bases spanning the gap. The CDR3 region has the DNA TGCAGCGTTAGCGAGGACGGCTATAATGAAAAACTGTTTTTT. Its translation: CSVSEDGYNEKLFF.

The CDR3 here is CASSGTGAMNTEAFF. As DNA, the CDR3 is TGTGCCAGTAGTGGGACAGGGGCGATGAACACTGAAGCTTTCTTT. V gene TRBV19 combines with J gene TRBJ1-1; 10 nucleotides match TRBD1. The germline V gene has CDR1 LNHDA and CDR2 SQIVND (reference sequence). After removal of 5 bases from V and 0 bases from J, the junction contained 3 bases not matched to a gene. CDR3 length: 15 amino acids.

V and J are TRBV15 and TRBJ2-5; D is unclear. The germline V gene has CDR1 LNHNV and CDR2 YYDKDF (reference sequence). The V gene lost 5 bases and the J gene lost 9 bases, with 16 bases spanning the gap. This CDR3 comprises 13 residues. CDR3 sequence reads: CATSSPNNQPQYF. The CDR3 DNA follows: TGTGCCACCAGCTCCCCCAACAATCAGCCCCAGTACTTC.

The V call is TRBV28, the J call TRBJ2-7; D is possibly TRBD2 (5 bases). Trimming removed 11 bases at V and 6 bases at J, with 11 bases between. Germline values: CDR1 MDHEN, CDR2 SYDVKM. The CDR3 loop spans 10 amino acids. The CDR3 sequence is CAAGLVEQYF. The CDR3 bases are TGTGCCGCGGGTTTGGTCGAGCAGTACTTC.

This clonotype was found many times. The chain uses TRBV4-1 and TRBJ2-5, with a tentative D call TRBD2 (6 bases). The V and J ends lost 1 base and 7 bases respectively, with 13 bases between them. The germline V gene has CDR1 MGHRA and CDR2 YSYEKL. This CDR3 has 14 amino acids. The CDR3 DNA sequence: TGCGCCAGCAGCCAAGTCGGTAGGCGGGGGACCCAGTACTTC. As protein: CASSQVGRRGTQYF.

This chain links TRBV10-3 with TRBJ1-4; unclear D gene. The V and J ends lost 3 bases and 8 bases respectively, with 10 bases between them. The CDR3 totals 13 residues. Looked up from germline, CDR1 is ENHRY and CDR2 is SYGVKD. As DNA, the CDR3 is TGTGCCATCAGTGATTCAGACGACGAAAAACTGTTTTTT. Encoded protein: CAISDSDDEKLFF.

This clonotype was recorded many times. The chain combines TRBV6-1 with TRBJ1-5; a possible D gene is TRBD1 (6 bases). The CDR3 covers 13 residues. CDR1 MNHNS and CDR2 SASEGT come from the germline V gene. V lost 6 bases and J lost 7, with 13 bases in between. CDR3 nucleotides: TGTGCCAGCAGCGAGGGCAGGGGACAGCCCCAGCATTTT. Protein product: CASSEGRGQPQHF.

This CDR3 reads CASSVVATGELFF. CDR3 in DNA: TGTGCCAGCAGCGTAGTGGCCACCGGGGAGCTGTTTTTT. J is TRBJ2-2 and V is TRBV9, with unresolved D. CDR1 and CDR2 from the germline V gene are SGDLS and YYNGEE. The CDR3 contains 13 residues. The V end lost 0 bases, the J end lost 4 bases, and 4 bases lay between the germline ends.